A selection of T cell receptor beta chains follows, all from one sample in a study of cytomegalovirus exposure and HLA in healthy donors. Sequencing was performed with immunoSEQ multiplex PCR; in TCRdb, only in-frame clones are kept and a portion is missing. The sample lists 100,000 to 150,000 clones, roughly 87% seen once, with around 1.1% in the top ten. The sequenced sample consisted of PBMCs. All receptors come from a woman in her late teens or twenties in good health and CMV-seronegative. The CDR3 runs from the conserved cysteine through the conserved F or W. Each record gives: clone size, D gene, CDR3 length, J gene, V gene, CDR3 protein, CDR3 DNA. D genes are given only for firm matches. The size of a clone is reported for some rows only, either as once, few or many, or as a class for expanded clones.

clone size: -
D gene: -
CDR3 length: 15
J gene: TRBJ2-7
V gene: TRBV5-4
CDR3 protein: CASSLIGVIVTEQYF
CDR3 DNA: TGTGCCAGCAGCTTGATCGGGGTTATAGTTACCGAGCAGTACTTC

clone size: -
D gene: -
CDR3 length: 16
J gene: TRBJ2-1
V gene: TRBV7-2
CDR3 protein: CASSLNGVQGYNEQFF
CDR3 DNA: TGTGCCAGCAGCTTAAATGGGGTCCAGGGGTACAATGAGCAGTTCTTC

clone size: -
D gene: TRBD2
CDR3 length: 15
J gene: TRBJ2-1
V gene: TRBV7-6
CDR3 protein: CASSLEAGARHEQFF
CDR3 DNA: TGTGCCAGCAGCTTAGAAGCGGGAGCTCGCCATGAGCAGTTCTTC

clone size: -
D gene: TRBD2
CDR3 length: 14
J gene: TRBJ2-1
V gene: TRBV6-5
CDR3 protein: CASSSIAGAGEQFF
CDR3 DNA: TGTGCCAGCAGTTCAATAGCGGGGGCGGGTGAGCAGTTCTTC

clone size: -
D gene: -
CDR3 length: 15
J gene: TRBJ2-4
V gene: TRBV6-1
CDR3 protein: CASTETQLAKNIQYF
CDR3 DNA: TGTGCCAGCACCGAAACCCAGTTAGCCAAAAACATTCAGTACTTC

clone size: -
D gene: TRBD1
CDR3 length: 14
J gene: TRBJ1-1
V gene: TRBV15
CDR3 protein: CATSRVVQGTEAFF
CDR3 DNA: TGTGCCACCAGCAGGGTCGTACAGGGGACTGAAGCTTTCTTT

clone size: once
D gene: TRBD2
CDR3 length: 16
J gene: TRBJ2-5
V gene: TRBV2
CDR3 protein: CASSDWLAGTQETQYF
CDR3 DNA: TGTGCCAGCAGTGACTGGCTAGCGGGGACCCAAGAGACCCAGTACTTC

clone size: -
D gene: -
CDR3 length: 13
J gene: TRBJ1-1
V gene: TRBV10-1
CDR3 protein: CASSESILSPAFF
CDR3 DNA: TGCGCCAGCAGTGAGTCAATCTTGTCCCCTGCTTTCTTT

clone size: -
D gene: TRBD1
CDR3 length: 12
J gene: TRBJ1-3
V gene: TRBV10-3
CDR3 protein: CAISQGGNTIYF
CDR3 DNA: TGTGCCATCAGTCAGGGGGGCAACACCATATATTTT

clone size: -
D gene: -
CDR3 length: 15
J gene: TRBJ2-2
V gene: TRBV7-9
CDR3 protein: CASGGGGTNTGELFF
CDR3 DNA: TGTGCCAGCGGTGGTGGGGGGACGAACACCGGGGAGCTGTTTTTT

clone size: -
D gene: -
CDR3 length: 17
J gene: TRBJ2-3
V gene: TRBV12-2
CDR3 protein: CASRLVLAGRKADTQYF
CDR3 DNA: TGTGCAAGTCGCTTAGTACTAGCGGGACGAAAGGCAGATACGCAGTATTTT

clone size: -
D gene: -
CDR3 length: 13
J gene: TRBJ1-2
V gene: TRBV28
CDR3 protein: CASSSRIVSGYTF
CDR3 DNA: TGTGCCAGCAGTTCCAGGATAGTAAGTGGCTACACCTTC

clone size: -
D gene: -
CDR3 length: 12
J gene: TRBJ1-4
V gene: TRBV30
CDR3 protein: CAWSVRDEKLFF
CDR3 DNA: TGTGCCTGGAGTGTACGGGATGAAAAACTGTTTTTT

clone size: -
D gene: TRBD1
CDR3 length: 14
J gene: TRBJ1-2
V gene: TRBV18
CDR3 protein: CASSKTGHNYGYTF
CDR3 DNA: TGTGCCAGCTCCAAGACAGGGCATAACTATGGCTACACCTTC

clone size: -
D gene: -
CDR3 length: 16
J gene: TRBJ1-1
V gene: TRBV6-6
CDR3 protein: CASSHGGPPGNTEAFF
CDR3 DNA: TGTGCCAGCAGTCATGGAGGTCCCCCTGGAAACACTGAAGCTTTCTTT

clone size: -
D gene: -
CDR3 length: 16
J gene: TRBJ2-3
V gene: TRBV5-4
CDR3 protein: CASSSFRASHTDTQYF
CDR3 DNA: TGTGCCAGCAGCTCGTTCCGAGCGTCTCACACAGATACGCAGTATTTT

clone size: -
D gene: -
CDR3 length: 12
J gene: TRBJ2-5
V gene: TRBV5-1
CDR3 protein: CASSLESRTQYF
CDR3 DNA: TGCGCCAGCAGCTTGGAATCGAGGACCCAGTACTTC

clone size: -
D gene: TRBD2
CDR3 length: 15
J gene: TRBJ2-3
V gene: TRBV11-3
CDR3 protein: CASSLGGGLTDTQYF
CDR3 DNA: TGTGCCAGCAGCTTAGGCGGGGGGCTCACAGATACGCAGTATTTT

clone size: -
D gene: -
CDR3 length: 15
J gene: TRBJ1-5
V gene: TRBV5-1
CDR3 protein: CASSLEGASNQPQHF
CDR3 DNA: TGCGCCAGCAGCTTGGAAGGGGCCAGCAATCAGCCCCAGCATTTT

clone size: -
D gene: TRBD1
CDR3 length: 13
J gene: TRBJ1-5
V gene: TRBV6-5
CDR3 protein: CASSDRGNQPQHF
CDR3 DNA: TGTGCCAGCAGTGACAGGGGTAATCAGCCCCAGCATTTT

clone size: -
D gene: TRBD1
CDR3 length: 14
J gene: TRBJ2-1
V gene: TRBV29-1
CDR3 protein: CSAAQGTTYNEQFF
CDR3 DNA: TGCAGCGCCGCACAGGGGACAACCTACAATGAGCAGTTCTTC

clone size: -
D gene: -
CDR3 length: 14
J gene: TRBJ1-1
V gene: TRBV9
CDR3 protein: CASSVGEGVGEAFF
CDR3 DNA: TGTGCCAGCAGCGTAGGGGAGGGAGTTGGTGAAGCTTTCTTT

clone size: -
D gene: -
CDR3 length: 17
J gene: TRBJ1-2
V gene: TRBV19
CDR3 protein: CASSISAFLFRGDGYTF
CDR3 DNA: TGTGCCAGTAGTATCTCCGCGTTTCTTTTTCGGGGGGATGGCTACACCTTC

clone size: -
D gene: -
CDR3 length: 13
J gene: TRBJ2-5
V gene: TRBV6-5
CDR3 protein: CASGTRGPETQYF
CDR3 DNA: TGTGCCAGCGGAACCCGCGGCCCAGAGACCCAGTACTTC

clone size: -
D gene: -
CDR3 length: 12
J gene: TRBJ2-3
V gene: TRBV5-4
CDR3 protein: CASSPWGDTQYF
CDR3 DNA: TGTGCCAGCAGCCCTTGGGGCGATACGCAGTATTTT

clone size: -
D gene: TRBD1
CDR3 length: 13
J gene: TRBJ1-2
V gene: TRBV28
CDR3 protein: CASRTGTGDGYTF
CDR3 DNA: TGTGCCAGCAGAACCGGGACAGGGGACGGCTACACCTTC

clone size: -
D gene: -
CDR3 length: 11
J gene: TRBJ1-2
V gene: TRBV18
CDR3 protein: CASSRTEGYTF
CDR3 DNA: TGTGCCAGCTCACGGACAGAGGGCTACACCTTC

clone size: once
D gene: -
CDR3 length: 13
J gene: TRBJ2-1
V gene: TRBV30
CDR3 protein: CAWSSNSYNEQFF
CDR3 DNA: TGTGCCTGGAGTTCCAACTCCTACAATGAGCAGTTCTTC

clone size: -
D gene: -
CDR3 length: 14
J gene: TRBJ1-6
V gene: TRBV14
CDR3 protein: CASSAGVSVSPLHF
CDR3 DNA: TGTGCCAGCAGCGCAGGGGTTTCAGTTTCACCCCTCCACTTT

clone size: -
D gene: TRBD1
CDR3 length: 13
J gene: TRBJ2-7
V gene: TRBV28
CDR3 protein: CASSRTGNYEQYF
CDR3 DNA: TGTGCCAGCAGTCGGACAGGGAACTACGAGCAGTACTTC

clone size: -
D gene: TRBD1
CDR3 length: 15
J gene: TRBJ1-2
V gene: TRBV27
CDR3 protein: CASSLVGTGRSGYTF
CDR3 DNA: TGTGCCAGCAGTTTGGTCGGGACAGGGAGAAGTGGCTACACCTTC

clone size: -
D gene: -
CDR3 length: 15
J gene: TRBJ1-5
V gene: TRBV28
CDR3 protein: CASSPTRGKDQPQHF
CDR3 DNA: TGTGCCAGCAGTCCCACCCGGGGGAAGGATCAGCCCCAGCATTTT

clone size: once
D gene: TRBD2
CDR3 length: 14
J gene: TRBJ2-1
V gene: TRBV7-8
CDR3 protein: CASSPGGLENEQFF
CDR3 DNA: TGTGCCAGCAGCCCTGGGGGACTAGAAAATGAGCAGTTCTTC

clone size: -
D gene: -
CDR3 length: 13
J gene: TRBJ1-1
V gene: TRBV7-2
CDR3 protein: CASSLQGTTEAFF
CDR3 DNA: TGTGCCAGCAGCTTACAGGGTACCACTGAAGCTTTCTTT

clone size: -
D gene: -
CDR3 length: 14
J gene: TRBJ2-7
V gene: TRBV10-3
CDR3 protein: CAISENGGSYEQYF
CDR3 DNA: TGTGCCATCAGTGAGAACGGGGGCTCCTACGAGCAGTACTTC

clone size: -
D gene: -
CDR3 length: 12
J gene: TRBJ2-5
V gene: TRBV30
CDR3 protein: CAWSGGAETQYF
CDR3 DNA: TGTGCCTGGAGTGGAGGTGCGGAGACCCAGTACTTC

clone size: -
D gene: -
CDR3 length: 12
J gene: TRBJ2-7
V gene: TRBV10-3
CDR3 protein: CAITGSSYEQYF
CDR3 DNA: TGTGCCATCACCGGGAGCTCCTACGAGCAGTACTTC

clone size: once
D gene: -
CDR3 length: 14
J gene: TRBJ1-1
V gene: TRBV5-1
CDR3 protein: CASAPTVVNTEAFF
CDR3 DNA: TGCGCCAGCGCCCCGACAGTTGTGAACACTGAAGCTTTCTTT

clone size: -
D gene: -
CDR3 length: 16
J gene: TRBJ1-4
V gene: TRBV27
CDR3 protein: CASTSYSGEKSEKLFF
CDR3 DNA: TGTGCCAGCACCTCCTACTCAGGGGAAAAGTCTGAAAAACTGTTTTTT

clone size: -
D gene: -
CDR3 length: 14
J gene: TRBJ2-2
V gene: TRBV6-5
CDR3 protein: CATISGQNTGELFF
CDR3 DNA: TGTGCTACCATCTCCGGACAGAACACCGGGGAGCTGTTTTTT

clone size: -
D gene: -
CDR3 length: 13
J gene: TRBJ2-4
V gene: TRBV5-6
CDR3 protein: CASSLGQQNIQYF
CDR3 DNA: TGTGCCAGCAGCTTGGGACAGCAAAACATTCAGTACTTC

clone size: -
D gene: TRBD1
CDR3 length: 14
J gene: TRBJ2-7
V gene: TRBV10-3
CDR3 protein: CAISGTGTGVQQYF
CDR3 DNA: TGTGCCATCAGTGGAACCGGGACAGGGGTTCAGCAGTACTTC

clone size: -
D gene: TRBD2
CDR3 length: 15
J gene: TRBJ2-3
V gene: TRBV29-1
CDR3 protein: CSALAGSGGTDTQYF
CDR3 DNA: TGCAGCGCCCTCGCCGGCAGCGGGGGAACAGATACGCAGTATTTT

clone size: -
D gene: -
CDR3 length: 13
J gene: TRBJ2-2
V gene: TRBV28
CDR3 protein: CASSLGAGGELFF
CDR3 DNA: TGTGCCAGCAGTTTAGGCGCCGGGGGGGAGCTGTTTTTT

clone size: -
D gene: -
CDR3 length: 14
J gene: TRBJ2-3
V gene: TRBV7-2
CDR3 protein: CASSLLALTDTQYF
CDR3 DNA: TGTGCCAGCAGCTTACTAGCACTCACAGATACGCAGTATTTT

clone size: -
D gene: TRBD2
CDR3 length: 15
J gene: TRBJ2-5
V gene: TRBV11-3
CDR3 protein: CASSQLAGGLETQYF
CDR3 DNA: TGTGCCAGCAGCCAACTAGCGGGGGGGCTTGAGACCCAGTACTTC

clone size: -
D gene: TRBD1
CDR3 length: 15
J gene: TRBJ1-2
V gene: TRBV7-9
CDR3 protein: CASSSLQGADYGYTF
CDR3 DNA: TGTGCCAGCAGCTCGCTACAGGGGGCCGACTATGGCTACACCTTC

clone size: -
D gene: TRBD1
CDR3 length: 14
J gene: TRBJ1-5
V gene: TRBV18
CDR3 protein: CASSPGQGEPPQHF
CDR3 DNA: TGTGCCAGCTCACCGGGACAGGGAGAACCGCCCCAGCATTTT

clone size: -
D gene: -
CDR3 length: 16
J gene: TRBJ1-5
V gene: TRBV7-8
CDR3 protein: CASSLGTAYSNQPQHF
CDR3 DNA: TGTGCCAGCAGCTTAGGGACAGCCTATAGCAATCAGCCCCAGCATTTT

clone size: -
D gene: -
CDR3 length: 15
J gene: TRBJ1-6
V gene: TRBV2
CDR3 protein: CATKTGTINNSPLHF
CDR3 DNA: TGTGCCACTAAGACCGGGACAATCAATAATTCACCCCTCCACTTT

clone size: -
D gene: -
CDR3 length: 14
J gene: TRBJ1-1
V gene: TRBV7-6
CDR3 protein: CASSFSPKVTEAFF
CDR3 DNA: TGTGCCAGCAGCTTTAGCCCCAAGGTCACTGAAGCTTTCTTT

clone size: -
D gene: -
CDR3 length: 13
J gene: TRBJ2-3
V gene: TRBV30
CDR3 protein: CAARGSNTDTQYF
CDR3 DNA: TGTGCCGCGAGAGGGAGTAACACAGATACGCAGTATTTT

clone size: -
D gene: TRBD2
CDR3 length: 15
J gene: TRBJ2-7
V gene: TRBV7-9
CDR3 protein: CASSLGFSGQYEQYF
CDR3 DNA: TGTGCCAGCAGCTTAGGTTTTAGCGGGCAATACGAGCAGTACTTC

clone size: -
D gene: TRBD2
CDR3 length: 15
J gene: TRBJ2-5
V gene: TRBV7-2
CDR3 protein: CASSPPGLGRETQYF
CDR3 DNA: TGTGCCAGCAGCCCGCCCGGACTAGGGCGGGAGACCCAGTACTTC